This T cell receptor (beta chain) came from a study of blood T cell repertoires in COVID-19. Background on the study: Researchers got acute and convalescent COVID-19 samples from the United States, Italy and Spain. PBMCs, B-cell-depleted T cells, or T cells were the source of the cDNA or gDNA that made up the material.

As processed by the authors: Using reference gene primer amplification, nucleated cell counts were estimated. Measured with immunoSEQ multiplex PCR; TCRdb has only the in-frame clones, and not every one. That table supplies the V and J calls and clone size; D and trimming were determined from the DNA. The sample consists of roughly 110,000 clones, about 91% of them appearing once. This receptor was identified in a man over 45 with active or convalescent COVID-19. The specimen was peripheral blood.

The CDR3 spells CASSFANTGELFF. CDR3 bases: TGTGCCAGCAGCTTCGCGAACACCGGGGAGCTGTTTTTT. V and J are TRBV7-2 and TRBJ2-2, with D hard to call. CDR1 is SGHTA, CDR2 FQGNSA, per germline. The V end lost 3 bases, the J end lost 0 bases, and 2 bases lay between the germline ends. The CDR3 consists of 13 residues.